This passage covers 25 T cell receptor beta chains from one sample sequenced in a study of blood T cell repertoires in COVID-19. Clones were read by immunoSEQ multiplex PCR, and TCRdb kept only the in-frame ones, dropping some. The data hold about 220,000 clones, with approximately 78% observed a single time. Sequencing input: peripheral blood. These receptors came from a woman between 65 and 79 years old with COVID-19, enrolled during active disease.

This clone was detected only once. The chain employs TRBV2 and TRBJ1-1, with D possibly matching TRBD1 (6 bases). Deletions cut 7 bases from V and 5 bases from J, with 11 bases between. The CDR3 sequence is 12 residues long. Germline values: CDR1 SNHLY, CDR2 FYNNEI. The CDR3: CASIQGRTEAFF. The CDR3 coding sequence is TGTGCCAGCATCCAGGGGAGAACTGAAGCTTTCTTT.

This rearrangement joins TRBV29-1 to TRBJ2-7; D not certain. Germline CDR1 reads SQVTM; CDR2 reads ANQGSEA. This CDR3 comprises 11 residues. Trimming took off 4 bases at V and 2 bases at J, with 6 bases between the two ends. For the CDR3, the DNA is TGCAGCGTTGTACTCCCCTACGAGCAGTACTTC. It specifies CSVVLPYEQYF.

In nucleotides, the CDR3 is TGTGCCAGCAGCCCCGTCGCTCGGGACAGCCTCTACGAGCAGTACTTC. Translating gives CASSPVARDSLYEQYF. The chain joins TRBV11-2 to TRBJ2-7; 7 positions agree with TRBD1. After removal of 5 bases from V and 3 bases from J, the junction contained 13 bases not matched to a gene. Germline V gene lookup returns CDR1 SGHAT and CDR2 FQNNGV. The CDR3 contains 16 residues.

The gene calls are TRBV5-4 and TRBJ2-2; tentative D call: TRBD1 (8 bases). The V end was cut by 4 bases, the J end by 3 bases, with 19 bases between. This CDR3 contains 17 residues. Germline loops: CDR1 SGHNT, CDR2 YYREEE (reference sequence). The CDR3 reads CASSTRQGRGDTGELFF. CDR3 coding DNA: TGTGCCAGCAGCACCCGACAGGGGAGGGGCGACACCGGGGAGCTGTTTTTT.

The chain has TRBV7-3 and TRBJ2-2, with TRBD2 identical over 9 bases. The CDR3 spans 18 residues. Per germline, CDR1 SGHTA and CDR2 FQGTGA. The ends lost 0 bases at V and 4 bases at J; junction bases unmatched: 9. This chain's CDR3 is CASSLTGGRAGGTGELFF. For the CDR3, the DNA is TGTGCCAGCAGCTTAACGGGCGGGAGGGCCGGCGGCACCGGGGAGCTGTTTTTT.

The count of this clone is one. The rearrangement joins TRBV5-4 to TRBJ2-1, with 14 nucleotides matching TRBD2. Trimming removed 4 bases from V and 7 bases from J; junction bases left unmatched: 10. CDR1 and CDR2 (germline): SGHNT, YYREEE (reference sequence). The CDR3 length is 17 residues. Here the CDR3 DNA reads TGTGCCAGCAGCCCCTCCGGGACTAGCGGGAGAAAGAATGAGCAGTTCTTC. It encodes CASSPSGTSGRKNEQFF.

The J gene is TRBJ2-5, the V gene TRBV7-2; 13 bases are shared with TRBD2. Trimming took 4 bases from V and 4 from J; bases not matched to a gene: 3. This CDR3 contains 15 residues. CDR1 is SGHTA and CDR2 is FQGNSA in the germline V gene. In DNA form, the CDR3 reads TGTGCCAGCAGCTCCCGACTAGCGGGAGGAGAGACCCAGTACTTC. Translation: CASSSRLAGGETQYF.

The chain links TRBV27 to TRBJ2-7, with a possible D match to TRBD1 (5 bases). V was shortened by 2 bases and J by 4 bases, with 15 bases between the two germline ends. Looked up from germline, CDR1 is MNHEY and CDR2 is SMNVEV (reference sequence). CDR3 length: 15 residues. CDR3 DNA: TGTGCCAGCAGTTTAGCAGGGTCGTTGTATTACGAGCAGTACTTC. Encoded protein: CASSLAGSLYYEQYF.

The chain recombines TRBV5-6 with TRBJ2-1; 9 positions agree with TRBD2. After removal of 3 bases from V and 7 bases from J, the junction contained 8 bases not matched to a gene. This CDR3 has 15 amino acids. Germline V gives CDR1 SGHDT, CDR2 YYEEEE. The CDR3 nucleotides are TGTGCCAGCAGCTCCCCTCGGCTAGCGGGAAATGAGCAGTTCTTC. Translation gives CASSSPRLAGNEQFF.

This chain connects TRBV6-2 or TRBV6-3 to TRBJ2-1; 11 bases line up with TRBD2. Germline V gene data show CDR1 as MNHEY and CDR2 as SVGEGT. There are 16 residues in the CDR3. The V and J ends lost 2 bases and 5 bases, in that order; junction bases with no gene match: 5. CDR3 sequence reads: CASSYVTSGTDNEQFF. CDR3 DNA: TGTGCCAGCAGTTACGTGACTAGCGGGACGGACAATGAGCAGTTCTTC.

This chain links TRBV9 with TRBJ2-3; 10 nucleotides line up with TRBD2. The germline gives CDR1 SGDLS, CDR2 YYNGEE. Trimming cost V 0 bases and J 3 bases; bases outside gene matches: 13. The CDR3 contains 19 residues. CDR3 nucleotide sequence: TGTGCCAGCAGCGTAGATGCCCCGGGGGCTAGCGGGAGAACAGATACGCAGTATTTT. As protein: CASSVDAPGASGRTDTQYF.

V is TRBV5-6 and J is TRBJ2-7, with TRBD1 identical over 8 bases. Trimming took 7 bases from V and 2 from J; bases not matched to a gene: 8. Per germline, CDR1 SGHDT and CDR2 YYEEEE. This CDR3 spans 14 amino acids. CDR3: CASLRAGGAYEQYF. CDR3 coding DNA: TGTGCCAGCCTCCGGGCAGGGGGCGCCTACGAGCAGTACTTC.

J is TRBJ2-7 and V is TRBV18; the match to TRBD1 covers 10 bases. This CDR3 is built from 17 residues. CDR1 is KGHSH and CDR2 is LQKENI in the germline V gene. The J segment lost 4 bases and the V segment lost 0 bases, leaving 9 bases of the junction unmatched. The CDR3 bases are TGTGCCAGCTCACCACCCGCGGGACAGGGGCCTCTTTACGAGCAGTACTTC. As protein: CASSPPAGQGPLYEQYF. The full variable domain, with the rest looked up from reference TRBV18 and TRBJ2-7, is NAGVMQNPRHLVRRRGQEARLRCSPMKGHSHVYWYRQLPEEGLKFMVYLQKENIIDESGMPKERFSAEFPKEGPSILRIQQVVRGDSAAYFCASSPPAGQGPLYEQYFGPGTRLTVT.

This chain uses TRBV25-1 with TRBJ1-2; possible D gene TRBD1, 5 bases. The germline V gene has CDR1 MGHDK and CDR2 SYGVNS. CDR3 size: 13 residues. Trimming took off 3 bases at V and 7 bases at J, with 12 bases between the two ends. In DNA, the CDR3 is TGTGCCAGCAGTGATCCAGGGAGGGGTGGCTACACCTTC. Encoded protein: CASSDPGRGGYTF.

This sequence joins TRBV24-1 and TRBJ2-7; TRBD1 is a possible D gene (5 bases). Germline V gene sequence: CDR1 KGHDR, CDR2 SFDVKD. The CDR3 loop spans 14 amino acids. Trimming shortened V by 3 bases and J by 5 bases, and 13 bases separated the two germline ends. This chain's CDR3 is CATSDRRTGNEQYF. CDR3 DNA sequence: TGTGCCACCAGTGATCGACGAACAGGAAACGAGCAGTACTTC.

CDR3 sequence: CASSQGLLAGESGELFF. The CDR3 coding sequence is TGTGCCAGCAGCCAGGGCCTCCTAGCGGGAGAATCCGGGGAGCTGTTTTTT. V gene TRBV4-2 combines with J gene TRBJ2-2; 10 bases map to TRBD2. The V gene end was trimmed by 3 bases and the J gene end by 6 bases; junction bases not matched to a gene: 10. The CDR3 is made up of 17 amino acids. The germline V gene encodes CDR1 LGHNA and CDR2 YNFKEQ.

CDR3 nucleotides: TGTGCCAGCGCTGGACAGACGCAAGAGACCCAGTACTTC. As protein: CASAGQTQETQYF. The V call is TRBV2, the J call TRBJ2-5; D possibly corresponds to TRBD1 (6 bases). The CDR3 has 13 amino acids. Trimming stripped 8 bases from V and 2 bases from J, with 12 bases between. CDR1 SNHLY and CDR2 FYNNEI come from the germline V gene.

The chain recombines TRBV28 with TRBJ2-7; 7 bases agree with TRBD1. Germline trimming cut 4 bases from V and 6 bases from J; bases unmatched to any gene: 3. CDR3 length: 12 amino acids. Germline V gene data show CDR1 as MDHEN and CDR2 as SYDVKM. The CDR3 DNA sequence: TGTGCCAGCAGTTCCGACAGGGTCGAGCAGTACTTC. Protein product: CASSSDRVEQYF.

The gene calls are TRBV4-3 and TRBJ2-3; the D gene is possibly TRBD1 (5 bases). Trimming pared 0 bases from V and 0 bases from J, leaving 10 bases between. CDR1 and CDR2 (germline): LGHNA, YSLEER. The CDR3 has 16 amino acids. CDR3 sequence (DNA): TGCGCCAGCAGCCAAGAAAGGACATTGAGCACAGATACGCAGTATTTT. This translates into CASSQERTLSTDTQYF.

The chain has TRBV5-1 and TRBJ2-5; TRBD2 agrees at 15 bases. The CDR3 is 19 amino acids. The ends lost 2 bases at V and 4 bases at J; junction bases unmatched: 12. Germline V gives CDR1 SGHRS, CDR2 YFSETQ. The CDR3 is CASSFGVLGLAGGRETQYF. CDR3 coding DNA: TGCGCCAGCAGCTTTGGGGTCCTCGGACTAGCGGGAGGGCGAGAGACCCAGTACTTC.

This chain uses TRBV9 with TRBJ1-2; a possible D gene is TRBD1 (6 bases). V lost 4 bases and J lost 1, with 14 bases in between. Germline CDR1 SGDLS, CDR2 YYNGEE. The CDR3 is 15 amino acids. Here the CDR3 DNA reads TGTGCCAGCAGCCCGACACTGGACAGTAACTATGGCTACACCTTC. Its translation is CASSPTLDSNYGYTF.

This chain joins TRBV28 and TRBJ2-3; D is possibly TRBD1 (6 bases). V gave up 4 bases and J gave up 3 bases, with 11 bases separating them. Germline CDR1 and CDR2: MDHEN and SYDVKM. The CDR3 is made up of 14 amino acids. The CDR3 sequence: CASSSQGKTDTQYF. As DNA, the CDR3 is TGTGCCAGCAGTTCACAGGGAAAAACAGATACGCAGTATTTT.

The rearrangement joins TRBV7-9 to TRBJ2-3; TRBD2 aligns across 9 bases. The CDR3 has 15 amino acids. Germline V lookup: CDR1 SEHNR, CDR2 FQNEAQ (reference sequence). Unmatched junction bases numbered 3, after V lost 2 bases and J lost 3 bases. The CDR3 loop is CASSLWTSATDTQYF. CDR3 bases: TGTGCCAGCAGCTTATGGACTAGCGCGACAGATACGCAGTATTTT.

J is TRBJ2-3 and V is TRBV5-8; perhaps TRBD1 as D (5 bases). CDR3 length: 15 residues. Trimming removed 2 bases from V and 2 bases from J, with 12 bases in between. The germline V gene has CDR1 SGHTS and CDR2 YDEGEE. CDR3 coding DNA: TGTGCCAGCAGCTTTAGGGGTTCATCCACAGATACGCAGTATTTT. Translated: CASSFRGSSTDTQYF.

This clone was picked up one time. The chain combines TRBV6-5 with TRBJ2-3, with D tentatively TRBD2 (6 bases). Germline V gives CDR1 MNHEY, CDR2 SVGAGI. Trimming left V 6 bases short and J 0 bases short, with 10 bases between. This CDR3 contains 14 residues. The CDR3 here is CASSRGTSTDTQYF. The CDR3 nucleotides are TGTGCCAGCAGCCGTGGGACTAGCACAGATACGCAGTATTTT.